These T cell receptor beta chains were read from a single sample in a study of intratumoral heterogeneity in liver cancer. Clones were read by immunoSEQ multiplex PCR, and TCRdb kept only the in-frame ones, dropping some. This table has 21,000 or so clones, around 75% appearing once. The sequencing used tumor-adjacent normal tissue, collected before any cancer treatment. These receptors were obtained from a woman aged 70 to 79 with hepatocellular carcinoma. Both conserved end residues are part of each CDR3. D genes are given only for firm matches. Clone size is not always given. Where it is, it says once, few, many or a class for expanded clones.

j_call d_call cdr3_length v_call clone_size cdr3_aa cdr3_nt
TRBJ1-1 NA 10 TRBV6-5 NA CASGRTEAFF TGTGCCAGCGGCAGGACTGAAGCTTTCTTT
TRBJ2-7 NA 15 TRBV4-2 large CASSPREASSYEQYF TGTGCCAGCAGCCCCCGAGAGGCCAGCTCCTACGAGCAGTACTTC
TRBJ2-1 NA 13 TRBV6-5 medium-sized CASSYSGSDEQFF TGTGCCAGCAGTTACTCAGGATCCGATGAGCAGTTCTTC
TRBJ2-7 NA 14 TRBV7-9 NA CASSSPGLDYEQYF TGTGCCAGCAGCTCGCCTGGGCTAGACTACGAGCAGTACTTC
TRBJ1-6 NA 13 TRBV28 NA CASSVDLNSPLHF TGTGCCAGCTCCGTAGATCTTAATTCACCCCTCCACTTT
TRBJ2-1 NA 15 TRBV6-4 NA CASSVRAGTYNEQFF TGTGCCAGCAGTGTAAGAGCTGGGACTTACAATGAGCAGTTCTTC
TRBJ1-5 NA 15 TRBV10-3 NA CAMPGGLPAGQPQHF TGTGCCATGCCCGGGGGACTCCCCGCGGGTCAGCCCCAGCATTTT
TRBJ2-5 NA 12 TRBV29-1 NA CSVVHGQETQYF TGCAGCGTTGTGCACGGGCAAGAGACCCAGTACTTC
TRBJ1-6 NA 20 TRBV27 NA CASSSEGEWDDAFYNSPLHF TGTGCCAGCAGTTCAGAGGGCGAATGGGACGACGCTTTTTATAATTCACCCCTCCACTTT
TRBJ1-6 TRBD1 16 TRBV7-3 NA CASSAFRQGYNSPLHF TGTGCCAGCAGCGCTTTTAGACAGGGATATAATTCACCCCTCCACTTT
TRBJ1-1 NA 13 TRBV9 NA CASRRAGNTEAFF TGTGCCAGCCGGAGGGCAGGGAACACTGAAGCTTTCTTT
TRBJ2-7 TRBD2 15 TRBV5-1 NA CASSLLAGEIDEQYF TGCGCCAGCAGCTTGTTAGCGGGAGAAATCGACGAGCAGTACTTC
TRBJ1-6 TRBD1 14 TRBV4-2 few CASSQSQGDSPLHF TGTGCCAGCAGCCAGAGCCAGGGGGATTCACCCCTCCACTTT
TRBJ2-7 NA 13 TRBV5-1 NA CASSSRVDYEQYF TGCGCCAGCAGCTCCAGGGTAGACTACGAGCAGTACTTC
TRBJ2-2 NA 13 TRBV19 NA CASKRPTTGELFF TGTGCCAGTAAACGGCCTACCACCGGGGAGCTGTTTTTT
TRBJ2-7 TRBD1 12 TRBV29-1 NA CSASDRVGEQYF TGCAGCGCCTCGGACAGGGTAGGGGAGCAGTACTTC
TRBJ2-3 NA 15 TRBV9 NA CASSVDTGEVDTQYF TGTGCCAGCAGCGTAGATACGGGAGAGGTAGATACGCAGTATTTT
TRBJ1-1 NA 14 TRBV7-9 NA CASSLGTMNTEAFF TGTGCCAGCAGCTTAGGGACCATGAACACTGAAGCTTTCTTT
TRBJ2-6 NA 17 TRBV18 NA CASHSREHSSGANVLTF TGTGCCAGCCATTCAAGGGAGCATTCCTCTGGGGCCAACGTCCTGACTTTC
TRBJ2-1 NA 14 TRBV2 NA CASRVGLSYNEQFF TGTGCCAGCAGAGTTGGACTTAGTTACAATGAGCAGTTCTTC
TRBJ2-2 NA 14 TRBV4-1 NA CASSPSVYTGELFF TGCGCCAGCAGCCCCTCCGTTTACACCGGGGAGCTGTTTTTT
TRBJ2-1 TRBD2 14 TRBV5-4 NA CASSRTGTSNEQFF TGTGCCAGCAGCCGGACCGGGACTAGCAATGAGCAGTTCTTC
TRBJ1-1 NA 13 TRBV10-1 NA CASSQSQNTEAFF TGCGCCAGCAGCCAGAGCCAGAACACTGAAGCTTTCTTT
TRBJ2-1 TRBD2 15 TRBV7-3 NA CASSLRLAAYNEQFF TGTGCCAGCAGCTTAAGGCTAGCGGCCTACAATGAGCAGTTCTTC
TRBJ2-2 NA 13 TRBV24-1 NA CATRGLNTGELFF TGTGCCACGCGGGGGCTCAACACCGGGGAGCTGTTTTTT
TRBJ2-3 NA 14 TRBV29-1 medium-sized CSVDGRGFTDTQYF TGCAGCGTTGATGGCAGGGGTTTCACAGATACGCAGTATTTT
TRBJ2-2 NA 13 TRBV5-1 NA CASSSQIAGELFF TGCGCCAGCAGCTCCCAGATAGCCGGGGAGCTGTTTTTT
TRBJ2-5 TRBD1 13 TRBV7-7 NA CASSTGTEETQYF TGTGCTAGCAGCACCGGGACAGAAGAGACCCAGTACTTC
TRBJ1-5 NA 15 TRBV15 NA CATSNREGGLQPQHF TGTGCCACCAGCAACCGGGAGGGGGGTCTTCAGCCCCAGCATTTT
TRBJ2-5 TRBD1 14 TRBV24-1 NA CATSAAGQGETQYF TGTGCCACCAGTGCCGCTGGACAGGGGGAGACCCAGTACTTC
TRBJ2-2 TRBD1 16 TRBV2 NA CASREDRARNTGELFF TGTGCCAGCAGGGAAGACAGGGCTCGAAACACCGGGGAGCTGTTTTTT
TRBJ2-7 NA 14 TRBV10-1 NA CASSESLGKGEQYF TGCGCCAGCAGTGAGAGTCTAGGAAAGGGCGAGCAGTACTTC
TRBJ2-2 NA 14 TRBV6-6 once CASSGTNGRGELFF TGTGCCAGCAGTGGGACCAACGGTCGGGGGGAGCTGTTTTTT
TRBJ1-5 NA 13 TRBV4-1 few CASSPSGREAQHF TGCGCCAGCAGCCCATCGGGCAGGGAAGCCCAGCATTTT
TRBJ2-7 TRBD1 14 TRBV6-6 NA CASSFGGQGNEQYF TGTGCCAGCAGTTTTGGGGGACAGGGAAATGAGCAGTACTTC
TRBJ2-3 NA 15 TRBV13 NA CASSSGGESTDTQYF TGTGCCAGCAGCTCGGGGGGCGAGAGCACAGATACGCAGTATTTT
TRBJ2-2 TRBD2 15 TRBV19 NA CASSIYGGDTGELFF TGTGCCAGTAGTATTTACGGGGGGGACACCGGGGAGCTGTTTTTT
TRBJ2-5 NA 12 TRBV3-1/TRBV3-2 NA CASSQASETQYF TGTGCCAGCAGCCAAGCCTCGGAGACCCAGTACTTC
TRBJ2-7 TRBD1 13 TRBV12-3/TRBV12-4 NA CASSGDRAGEQYF TGTGCCAGCAGCGGGGACAGGGCGGGCGAGCAGTACTTC
TRBJ2-2 TRBD2 17 TRBV9 NA CASSVIPLAVNTGELFF TGTGCCAGCAGCGTAATCCCACTAGCGGTGAACACCGGGGAGCTGTTTTTT
TRBJ2-7 NA 15 TRBV7-6 NA CASSLSVGRAHEQYF TGTGCCAGCAGCTTAAGCGTGGGCAGGGCCCACGAGCAGTACTTC
TRBJ2-3 TRBD2 17 TRBV10-3 NA CAISRTSGTGSTDTQYF TGTGCCATCTCGCGGACTAGCGGGACGGGGTCCACAGATACGCAGTATTTT
TRBJ2-7 NA 11 TRBV6-5 NA CASNQGYEQYF TGTGCCAGCAACCAGGGTTACGAGCAGTACTTC
TRBJ2-1 NA 13 TRBV5-5 NA CASSPIDDNEQFF TGTGCCAGCAGCCCTATTGACGACAATGAGCAGTTCTTC
TRBJ2-3 TRBD2 15 TRBV6-2/TRBV6-3 NA CASSTGLAYTDTQYF TGTGCCAGCAGTACCGGACTAGCGTACACAGATACGCAGTATTTT
TRBJ1-2 TRBD1 12 TRBV29-1 NA CSIRQGDYGYTF TGCAGCATTAGACAGGGGGACTATGGCTACACCTTC
TRBJ2-2 TRBD2 17 TRBV6-1 NA CASSEGRLAGDTGELFF TGTGCCAGCAGTGAAGGGAGGCTAGCGGGAGACACCGGGGAGCTGTTTTTT
TRBJ2-3 NA 14 TRBV30 NA CAWSVRDSTDTQYF TGTGCCTGGAGTGTACGGGACAGCACAGATACGCAGTATTTT
TRBJ1-5 NA 14 TRBV5-8 NA CASSTRLTNQPQHF TGTGCCAGCAGCACAAGACTGACCAATCAGCCCCAGCATTTT
TRBJ2-1 NA 13 TRBV4-1 NA CASSHPGVGEQFF TGCGCCAGCAGCCACCCGGGGGTCGGGGAGCAGTTCTTC
TRBJ2-1 NA 15 TRBV5-4 NA CASSLTRQYYNEQFF TGTGCCAGCAGCTTAACGAGACAGTATTACAATGAGCAGTTCTTC
TRBJ1-1 NA 15 TRBV6-1 NA CASSDPRKANTEAFF TGTGCCAGCAGTGACCCCCGAAAAGCGAACACTGAAGCTTTCTTT
TRBJ2-1 NA 12 TRBV12-3/TRBV12-4 NA CASSEAYNEQFF TGTGCCAGCAGTGAGGCTTACAATGAGCAGTTCTTC
TRBJ2-7 NA 13 TRBV18 once CASSPVQGYEQYF TGTGCCAGCTCACCGGTACAGGGCTACGAGCAGTACTTC
TRBJ2-2 NA 13 TRBV28 few CASSLFGTGELFF TGTGCCAGCAGTTTGTTTGGCACCGGGGAGCTGTTTTTT
TRBJ2-7 TRBD1 14 TRBV30 NA CAWSSGQGSGEQYF TGTGCCTGGAGCTCGGGACAGGGGTCCGGCGAGCAGTACTTC
TRBJ1-2 NA 14 TRBV6-1 NA CASSEAQGDYGYTF TGTGCCAGCAGTGAAGCCCAGGGCGACTATGGCTACACCTTC
TRBJ1-1 TRBD1 14 TRBV19 once CASSSRQGNTEAFF TGTGCCAGTAGTTCTCGACAGGGTAACACTGAAGCTTTCTTT
TRBJ2-4 NA 14 TRBV2 NA CASSGLTTGNIQYF TGTGCCAGCAGTGGACTGACCACGGGAAACATTCAGTACTTC
TRBJ1-1 NA 14 TRBV27 NA CASSPGGAHTEAFF TGTGCCAGCAGTCCGGGGGGGGCCCACACTGAAGCTTTCTTT